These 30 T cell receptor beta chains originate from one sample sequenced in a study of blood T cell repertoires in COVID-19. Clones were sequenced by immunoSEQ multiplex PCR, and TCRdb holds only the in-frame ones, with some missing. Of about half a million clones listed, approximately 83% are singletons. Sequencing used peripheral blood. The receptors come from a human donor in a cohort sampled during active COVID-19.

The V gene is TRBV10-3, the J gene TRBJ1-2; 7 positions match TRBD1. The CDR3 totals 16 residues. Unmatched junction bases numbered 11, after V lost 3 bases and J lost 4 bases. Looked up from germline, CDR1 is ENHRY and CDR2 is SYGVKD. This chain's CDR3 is CAISERPGQIPYGYTF. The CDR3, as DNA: TGTGCCATCAGTGAAAGGCCGGGACAGATTCCCTATGGCTACACCTTC.

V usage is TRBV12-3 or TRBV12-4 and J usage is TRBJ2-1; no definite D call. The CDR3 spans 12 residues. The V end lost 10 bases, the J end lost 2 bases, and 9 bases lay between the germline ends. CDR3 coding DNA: TGTGCCACACAGAGTACCTACAATGAGCAGTTCTTC. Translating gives CATQSTYNEQFF.

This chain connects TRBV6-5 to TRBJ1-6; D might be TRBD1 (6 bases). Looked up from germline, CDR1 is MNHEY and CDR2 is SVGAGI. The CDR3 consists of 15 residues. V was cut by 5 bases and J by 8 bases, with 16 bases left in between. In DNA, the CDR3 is TGTGCCAGCAGTAACAATGGGGGGGCGGATTCACCCCTCCACTTT. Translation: CASSNNGGADSPLHF.

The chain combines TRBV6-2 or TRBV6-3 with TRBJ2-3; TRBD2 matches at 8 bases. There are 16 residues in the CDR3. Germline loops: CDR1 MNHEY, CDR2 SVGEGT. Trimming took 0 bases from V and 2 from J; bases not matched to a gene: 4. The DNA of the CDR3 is TGTGCCAGCAGTTACTCGTCTAGCGGGTACACAGATACGCAGTATTTT. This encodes CASSYSSSGYTDTQYF.

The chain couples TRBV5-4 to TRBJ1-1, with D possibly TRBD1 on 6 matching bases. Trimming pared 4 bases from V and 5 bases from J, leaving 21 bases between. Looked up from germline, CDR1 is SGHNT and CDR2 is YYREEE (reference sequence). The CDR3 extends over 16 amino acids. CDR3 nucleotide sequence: TGTGCCAGCAGCACTGAACAGGGTTCGAGGAGAACTGAAGCTTTCTTT. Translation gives CASSTEQGSRRTEAFF.

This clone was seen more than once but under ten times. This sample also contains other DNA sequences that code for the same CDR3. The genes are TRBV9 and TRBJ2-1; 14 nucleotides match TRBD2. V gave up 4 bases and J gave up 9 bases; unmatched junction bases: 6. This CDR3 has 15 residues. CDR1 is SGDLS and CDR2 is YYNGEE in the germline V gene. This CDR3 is CASSPGLAGGGEQFF. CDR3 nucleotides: TGTGCCAGCAGCCCCGGACTAGCGGGAGGTGGTGAGCAGTTCTTC.

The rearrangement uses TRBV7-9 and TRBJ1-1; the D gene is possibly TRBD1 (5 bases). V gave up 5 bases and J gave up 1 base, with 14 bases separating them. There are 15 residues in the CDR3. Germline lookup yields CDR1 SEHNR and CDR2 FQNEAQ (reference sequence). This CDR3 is CASSVRTQQNTEAFF. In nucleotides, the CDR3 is TGTGCCAGCAGCGTTCGGACACAACAGAACACTGAAGCTTTCTTT.

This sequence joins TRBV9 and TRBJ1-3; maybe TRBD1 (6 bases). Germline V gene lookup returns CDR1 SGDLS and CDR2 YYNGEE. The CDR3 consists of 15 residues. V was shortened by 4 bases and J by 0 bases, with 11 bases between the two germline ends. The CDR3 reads CASSPGQSSGNTIYF. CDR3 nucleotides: TGTGCCAGCAGCCCTGGACAGTCCTCTGGAAACACCATATATTTT.

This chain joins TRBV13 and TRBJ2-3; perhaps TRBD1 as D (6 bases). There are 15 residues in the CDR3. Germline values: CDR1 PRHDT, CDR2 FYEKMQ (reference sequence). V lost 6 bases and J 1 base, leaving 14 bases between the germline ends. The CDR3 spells CASRLWGHGTDTQYF. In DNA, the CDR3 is TGTGCCAGCAGGTTGTGGGGGCATGGCACAGATACGCAGTATTTT.

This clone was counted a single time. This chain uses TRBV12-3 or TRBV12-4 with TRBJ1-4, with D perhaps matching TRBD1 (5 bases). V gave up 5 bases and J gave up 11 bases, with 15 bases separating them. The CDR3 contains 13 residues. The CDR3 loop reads CASSPPGRMKLFF. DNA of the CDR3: TGTGCCAGCAGTCCACCAGGGAGGATGAAACTGTTTTTT.

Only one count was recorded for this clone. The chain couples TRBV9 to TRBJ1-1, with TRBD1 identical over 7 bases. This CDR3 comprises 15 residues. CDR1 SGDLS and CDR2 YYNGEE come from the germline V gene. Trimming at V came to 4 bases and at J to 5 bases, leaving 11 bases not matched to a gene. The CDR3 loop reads CASSTYGQEGTEAFF. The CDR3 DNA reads TGTGCCAGCAGCACCTATGGACAGGAGGGGACTGAAGCTTTCTTT.

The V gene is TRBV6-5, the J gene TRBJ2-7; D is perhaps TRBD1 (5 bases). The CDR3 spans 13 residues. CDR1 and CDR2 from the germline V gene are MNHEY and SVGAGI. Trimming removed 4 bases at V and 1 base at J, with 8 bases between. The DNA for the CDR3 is TGTGCCAGCAGTTCTGACAGATCCTACGAGCAGTACTTC. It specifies CASSSDRSYEQYF.

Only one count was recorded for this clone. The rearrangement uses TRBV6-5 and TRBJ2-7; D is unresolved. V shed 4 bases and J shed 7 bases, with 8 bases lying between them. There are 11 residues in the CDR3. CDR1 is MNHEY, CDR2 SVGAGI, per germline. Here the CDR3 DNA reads TGTGCCAGCAGTTCGCCCAGGGAGCAGTACTTC. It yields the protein CASSSPREQYF.

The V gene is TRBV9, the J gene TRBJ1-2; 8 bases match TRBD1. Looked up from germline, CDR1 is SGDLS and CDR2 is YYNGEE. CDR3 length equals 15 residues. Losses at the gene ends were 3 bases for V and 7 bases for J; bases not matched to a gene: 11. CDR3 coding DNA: TGTGCCAGCAGCGCGAACCCAGGGGGCTCGGGTGGCTACACCTTC. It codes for CASSANPGGSGGYTF.

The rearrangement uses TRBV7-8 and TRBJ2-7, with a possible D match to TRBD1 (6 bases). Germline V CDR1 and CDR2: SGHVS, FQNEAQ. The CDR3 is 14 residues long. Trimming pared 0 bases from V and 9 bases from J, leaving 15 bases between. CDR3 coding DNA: TGTGCCAGCAGCTTAGCACAGGGTAGTGGTAGGCAGTACTTC. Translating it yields CASSLAQGSGRQYF.

The CDR3: CSVNLAGGTDTQYF. CDR3 sequence (DNA): TGCAGCGTCAATCTAGCGGGAGGCACAGATACGCAGTATTTT. The chain employs TRBV29-1 and TRBJ2-3, with 10 bases lining up with TRBD2. J was trimmed by 1 base and V by 6 bases; bases with no gene match: 4. The CDR3 covers 14 residues. Germline CDR1 SQVTM, CDR2 ANQGSEA.

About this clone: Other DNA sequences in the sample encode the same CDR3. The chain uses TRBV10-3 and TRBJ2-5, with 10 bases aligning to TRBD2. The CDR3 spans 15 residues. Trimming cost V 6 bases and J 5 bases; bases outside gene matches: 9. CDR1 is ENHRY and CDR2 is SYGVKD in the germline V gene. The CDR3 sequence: CAISPLAGVGETQYF. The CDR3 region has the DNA TGTGCCATCAGCCCCCTAGCGGGAGTAGGGGAGACCCAGTACTTC.

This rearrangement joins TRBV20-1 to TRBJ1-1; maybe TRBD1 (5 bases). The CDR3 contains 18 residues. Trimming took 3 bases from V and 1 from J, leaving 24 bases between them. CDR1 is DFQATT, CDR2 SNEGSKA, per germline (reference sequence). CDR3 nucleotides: TGCAGTGCTAGTAGTATGCGAGGAGGGGCTGATTCGAACACTGAAGCTTTCTTT. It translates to CSASSMRGGADSNTEAFF.

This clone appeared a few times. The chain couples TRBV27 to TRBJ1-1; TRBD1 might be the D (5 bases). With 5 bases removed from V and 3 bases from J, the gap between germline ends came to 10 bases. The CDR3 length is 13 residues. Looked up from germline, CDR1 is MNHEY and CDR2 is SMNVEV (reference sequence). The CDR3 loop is CASSPDRDTEAFF. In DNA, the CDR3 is TGTGCCAGCAGTCCTGACAGAGACACTGAAGCTTTCTTT.

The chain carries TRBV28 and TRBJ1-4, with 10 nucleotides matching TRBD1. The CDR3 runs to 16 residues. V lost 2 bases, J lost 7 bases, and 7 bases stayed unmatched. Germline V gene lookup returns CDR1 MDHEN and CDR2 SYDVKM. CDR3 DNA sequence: TGTGCCAGCAGTTTACTGCCGGGACAGGGGAGTGAAAAACTGTTTTTT. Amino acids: CASSLLPGQGSEKLFF.

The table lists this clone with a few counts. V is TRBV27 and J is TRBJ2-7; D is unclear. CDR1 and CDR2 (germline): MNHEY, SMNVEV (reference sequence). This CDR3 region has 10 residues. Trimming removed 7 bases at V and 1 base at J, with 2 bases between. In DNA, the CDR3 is TGTGCCAGCACTTCCTACGAGCAGTACTTC. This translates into CASTSYEQYF.

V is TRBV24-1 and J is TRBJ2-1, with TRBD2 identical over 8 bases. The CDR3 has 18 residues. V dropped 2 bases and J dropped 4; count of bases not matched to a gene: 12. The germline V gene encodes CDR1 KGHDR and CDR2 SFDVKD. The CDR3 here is CATSDSRGGIARYNEQFF. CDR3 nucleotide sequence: TGTGCCACCAGTGATTCCCGGGGGGGCATAGCGCGGTACAATGAGCAGTTCTTC.

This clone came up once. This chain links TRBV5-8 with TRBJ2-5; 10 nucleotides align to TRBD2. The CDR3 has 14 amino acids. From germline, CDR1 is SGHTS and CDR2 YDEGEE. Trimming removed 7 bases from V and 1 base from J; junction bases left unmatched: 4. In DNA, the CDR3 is TGTGCCAGCCGAGCGGGAGGGCTCCAAGAGACCCAGTACTTC. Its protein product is CASRAGGLQETQYF.

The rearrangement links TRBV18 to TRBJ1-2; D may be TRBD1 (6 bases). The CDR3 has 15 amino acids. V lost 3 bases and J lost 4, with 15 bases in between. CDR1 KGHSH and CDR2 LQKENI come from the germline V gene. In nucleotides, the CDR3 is TGTGCCAGCTCACCCGGTGCAGGGGAACCCTATGGCTACACCTTC. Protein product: CASSPGAGEPYGYTF.

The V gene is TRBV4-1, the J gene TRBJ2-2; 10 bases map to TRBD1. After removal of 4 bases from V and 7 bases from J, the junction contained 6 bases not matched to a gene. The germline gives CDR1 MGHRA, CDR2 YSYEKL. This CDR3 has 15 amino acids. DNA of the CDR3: TGCGCCAGCAGCCGGGGACAGGGGTCGGACGGGGAGCTGTTTTTT. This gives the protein CASSRGQGSDGELFF.

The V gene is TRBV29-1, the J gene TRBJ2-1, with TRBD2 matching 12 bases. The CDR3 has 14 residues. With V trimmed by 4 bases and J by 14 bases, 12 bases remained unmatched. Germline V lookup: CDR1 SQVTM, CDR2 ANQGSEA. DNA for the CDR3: TGCAGCGTTGCCCTGGGACTAGCGGGCGGGATTAAGTTCTTC. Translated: CSVALGLAGGIKFF.

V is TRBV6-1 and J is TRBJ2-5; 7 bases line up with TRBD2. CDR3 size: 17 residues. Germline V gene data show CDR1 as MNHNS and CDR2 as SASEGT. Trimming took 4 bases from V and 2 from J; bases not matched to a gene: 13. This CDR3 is CASSGGRERIGQETQYF. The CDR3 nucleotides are TGTGCCAGCAGTGGAGGGCGGGAGAGGATCGGACAAGAGACCCAGTACTTC.

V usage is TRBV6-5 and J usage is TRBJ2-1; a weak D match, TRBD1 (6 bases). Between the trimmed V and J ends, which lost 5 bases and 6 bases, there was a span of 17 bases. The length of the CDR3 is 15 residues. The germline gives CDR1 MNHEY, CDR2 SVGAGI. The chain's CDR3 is CASSRFQGSLNEQFF. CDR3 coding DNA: TGTGCCAGCAGTAGATTCCAGGGGAGCCTCAATGAGCAGTTCTTC.

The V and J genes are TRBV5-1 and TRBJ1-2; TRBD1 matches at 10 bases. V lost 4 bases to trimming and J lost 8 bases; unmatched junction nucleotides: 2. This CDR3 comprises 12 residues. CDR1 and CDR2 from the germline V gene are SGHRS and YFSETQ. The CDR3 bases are TGCGCCAGCAGCGCGACAGGGGGCGGCTACACCTTC. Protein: CASSATGGGYTF.

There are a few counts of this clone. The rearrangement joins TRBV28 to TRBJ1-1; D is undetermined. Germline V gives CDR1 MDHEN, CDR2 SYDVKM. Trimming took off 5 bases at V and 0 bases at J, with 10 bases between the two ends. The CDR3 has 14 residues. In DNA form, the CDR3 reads TGTGCCAGCAGTCAAGCTTTATTGAACACTGAAGCTTTCTTT. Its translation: CASSQALLNTEAFF.